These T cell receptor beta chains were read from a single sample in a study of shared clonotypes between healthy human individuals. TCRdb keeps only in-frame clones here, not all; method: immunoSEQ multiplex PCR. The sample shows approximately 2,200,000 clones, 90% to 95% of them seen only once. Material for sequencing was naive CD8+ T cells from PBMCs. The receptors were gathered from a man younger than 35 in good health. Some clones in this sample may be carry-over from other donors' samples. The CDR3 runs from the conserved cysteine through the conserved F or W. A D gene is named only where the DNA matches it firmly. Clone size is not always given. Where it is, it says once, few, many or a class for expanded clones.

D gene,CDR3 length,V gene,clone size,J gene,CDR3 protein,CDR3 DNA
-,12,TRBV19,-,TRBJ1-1,CASNRVGTEAFF,TGTGCCAGTAACAGGGTTGGCACTGAAGCTTTCTTT
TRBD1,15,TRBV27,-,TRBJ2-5,CASSPTGGEGETQYF,TGTGCCAGCAGTCCGACAGGGGGCGAGGGAGAGACCCAGTACTTC
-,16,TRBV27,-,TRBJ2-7,CASSLVGGTIVYEQYF,TGTGCCAGCAGCCTTGTGGGGGGAACAATTGTTTACGAGCAGTACTTC
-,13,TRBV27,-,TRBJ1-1,CASGPSRGSEAFF,TGTGCCAGCGGGCCGTCCCGGGGTTCTGAAGCTTTCTTT
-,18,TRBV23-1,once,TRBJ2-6,CASSLAFVRGAGANVLTF,TGCGCCAGCAGTCTGGCATTCGTCAGGGGAGCTGGGGCCAACGTCCTGACTTTC
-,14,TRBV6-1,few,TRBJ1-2,CASSAQGSGQGYTF,TGTGCCAGCAGTGCACAGGGATCTGGTCAAGGCTACACCTTC
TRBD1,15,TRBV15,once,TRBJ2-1,CATSSGTAYYNEQFF,TGTGCCACCAGCAGTGGGACAGCCTACTACAATGAGCAGTTCTTC
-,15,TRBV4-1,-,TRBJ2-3,CASSRSKTGSDTQYF,TGCGCCAGCAGCCGGAGTAAGACGGGATCAGATACGCAGTATTTT
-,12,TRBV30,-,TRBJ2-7,CAWSVPGNEQYF,TGTGCCTGGAGTGTACCCGGGAACGAGCAGTACTTC
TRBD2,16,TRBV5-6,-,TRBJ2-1,CASSHQLAGSYNEQFF,TGTGCCAGCAGCCATCAACTAGCGGGGAGCTACAATGAGCAGTTCTTC
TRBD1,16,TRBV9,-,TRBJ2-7,CASSVQPGQNIYEQYF,TGTGCCAGCAGCGTCCAACCGGGACAGAATATTTACGAGCAGTACTTC
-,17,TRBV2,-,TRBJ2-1,CASSEAVERSSYNEQFF,TGTGCCAGCAGTGAAGCGGTGGAGCGGAGCTCCTACAATGAGCAGTTCTTC
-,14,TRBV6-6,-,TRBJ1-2,CASSYYQGSNGYTF,TGTGCCAGCAGTTATTATCAGGGTTCGAATGGCTACACCTTC
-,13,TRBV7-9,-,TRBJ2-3,CASSPAKALEVYF,TGTGCCAGCAGCCCGGCTAAAGCGTTGGAGGTGTATTTT
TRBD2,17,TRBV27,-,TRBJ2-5,CASSSVLRAGLGETQYF,TGTGCCAGCAGTTCCGTACTGCGAGCGGGACTGGGGGAGACCCAGTACTTC
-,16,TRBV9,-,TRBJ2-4,CASSVAPGWGLNIQYF,TGTGCCAGCAGCGTAGCTCCAGGGTGGGGGTTAAACATTCAGTACTTC
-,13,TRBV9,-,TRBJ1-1,CASSVEAGSRAFF,TGTGCCAGCAGCGTAGAAGCGGGGAGTAGAGCTTTCTTT
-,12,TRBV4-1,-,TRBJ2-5,CASSLSMKTQYF,TGCGCCAGCAGCCTAAGTATGAAGACCCAGTACTTC
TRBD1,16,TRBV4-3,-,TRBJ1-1,CASSQTRTGRGTEAFF,TGCGCCAGCAGCCAAACCAGGACAGGGCGAGGGACTGAAGCTTTCTTT
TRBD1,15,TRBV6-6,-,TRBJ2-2,CASQGGQVTTGELFF,TGTGCCAGCCAGGGGGGACAGGTCACCACCGGGGAGCTGTTTTTT
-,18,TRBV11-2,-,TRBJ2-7,CASSSRVSRPGTSYEQYF,TGTGCCAGCAGCTCTCGAGTTAGTAGACCCGGGACTTCCTACGAGCAGTACTTC
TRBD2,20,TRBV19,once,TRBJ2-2,CASSKVTGTSGRANTGELFF,TGTGCCAGTAGTAAGGTAACCGGGACTAGCGGGAGGGCTAACACCGGGGAGCTGTTTTTT
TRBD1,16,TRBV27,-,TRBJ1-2,CASSFRPPDRGYGYTF,TGTGCCAGCAGTTTTAGGCCCCCGGACAGGGGTTATGGCTACACCTTC
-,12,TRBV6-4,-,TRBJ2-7,CATSAPGYEQYF,TGTGCCACCTCCGCCCCCGGGTACGAGCAGTACTTC
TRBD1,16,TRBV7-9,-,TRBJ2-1,CASRRAQGASYNEQFF,TGTGCCAGCAGACGAGCACAGGGGGCCTCCTACAATGAGCAGTTCTTC
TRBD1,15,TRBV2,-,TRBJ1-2,CARMETGNSHYGYTF,TGTGCCAGGATGGAGACAGGGAACTCGCACTATGGCTACACCTTC
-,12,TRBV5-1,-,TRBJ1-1,CASSLLGGEAFF,TGCGCCAGCAGCTTGCTGGGGGGAGAAGCTTTCTTT
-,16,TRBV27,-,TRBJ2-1,CASSPPGLQIYNEQFF,TGTGCCAGCAGTCCACCGGGACTTCAAATCTACAATGAGCAGTTCTTC
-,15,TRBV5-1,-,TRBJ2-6,CASSYDISGANVLTF,TGCGCCAGCAGCTATGACATCTCTGGGGCCAACGTCCTGACTTTC
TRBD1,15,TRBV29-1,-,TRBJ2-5,CSVGGTGLLLETQYF,TGCAGCGTTGGTGGGACAGGGCTGCTTTTGGAGACCCAGTACTTC
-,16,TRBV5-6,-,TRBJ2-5,CASSLFLRIEGETQYF,TGTGCCAGCAGCTTGTTTCTGAGAATAGAAGGGGAGACCCAGTACTTC
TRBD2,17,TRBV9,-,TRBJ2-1,CASSPSGRPYPYNEQFF,TGTGCCAGCTCACCTAGCGGGAGGCCCTACCCCTACAATGAGCAGTTCTTC
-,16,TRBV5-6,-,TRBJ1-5,CASTLILDSPSQPQHF,TGTGCCAGCACCCTTATTCTTGACAGCCCAAGCCAGCCCCAGCATTTT
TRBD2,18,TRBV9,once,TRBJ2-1,CASSVSSGTQVPYNEQFF,TGTGCCAGCAGCGTTTCCAGCGGGACTCAAGTACCCTACAATGAGCAGTTCTTC
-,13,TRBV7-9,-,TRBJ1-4,CASSRQGNEKLFF,TGTGCCAGCAGCCGGCAGGGGAATGAAAAACTGTTTTTT
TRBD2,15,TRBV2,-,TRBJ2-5,CASRRPRELQETQYF,TGTGCCAGCAGGCGTCCGCGGGAGCTGCAAGAGACCCAGTACTTC
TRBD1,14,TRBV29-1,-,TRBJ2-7,CSVEVTGVSYEQYF,TGCAGCGTTGAAGTGACAGGGGTTTCCTACGAGCAGTACTTC
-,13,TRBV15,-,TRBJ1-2,CATSSGIKRGYTF,TGTGCCACCAGCAGCGGGATCAAGAGGGGCTACACCTTC
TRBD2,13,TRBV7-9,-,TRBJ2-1,CASSLLSGGEQFF,TGTGCCAGCAGCTTATTGTCGGGAGGTGAGCAGTTCTTC
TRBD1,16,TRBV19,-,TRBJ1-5,CASSFGQGPINQPQHF,TGTGCCAGTAGTTTCGGACAGGGTCCCATTAATCAGCCCCAGCATTTT
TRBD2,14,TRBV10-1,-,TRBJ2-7,CATTGTSGNYEQYF,TGCGCTACAACCGGGACTAGCGGAAACTACGAGCAGTACTTC
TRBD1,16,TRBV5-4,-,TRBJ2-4,CASSLGGGQGSNIQYF,TGTGCCAGCAGCTTGGGGGGCGGACAGGGTAGTAACATTCAGTACTTC
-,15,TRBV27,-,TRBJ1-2,CASSLWGRDHYGYTF,TGTGCCAGCAGTTTATGGGGCAGGGACCACTATGGCTACACCTTC
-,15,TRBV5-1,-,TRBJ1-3,CASSVAGTRGNTIYF,TGCGCCAGCAGCGTCGCCGGGACAAGGGGAAACACCATATATTTT
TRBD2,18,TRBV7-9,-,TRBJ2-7,CASSPPGGGRWGTYEQYF,TGTGCCAGCAGCCCCCCCGGCGGCGGGAGGTGGGGTACCTACGAGCAGTACTTC
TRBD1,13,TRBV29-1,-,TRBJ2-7,CSVRTGGDYEQYF,TGCAGCGTACGGACAGGGGGCGATTACGAGCAGTACTTC
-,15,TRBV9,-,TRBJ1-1,CASSVGPNAGTEAFF,TGTGCCAGCAGCGTAGGGCCTAACGCGGGGACTGAAGCTTTCTTT
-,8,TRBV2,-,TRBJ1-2,CATDGYTF,TGTGCCACAGATGGCTACACCTTC
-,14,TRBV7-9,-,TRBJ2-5,CASTPQKYQETQYF,TGTGCCAGCACACCACAGAAGTACCAAGAGACCCAGTACTTC
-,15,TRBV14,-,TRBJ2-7,CASSTLQGSSYEQYF,TGTGCCAGCAGCACCCTCCAGGGGAGCTCCTACGAGCAGTACTTC
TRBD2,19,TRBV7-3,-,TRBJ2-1,CASSLTSGRARGAYNEQFF,TGTGCCAGCAGCTTAACTAGCGGGAGGGCCCGGGGCGCCTACAATGAGCAGTTCTTC
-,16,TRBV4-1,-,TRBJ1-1,CASSLQTGGRRGEAFF,TGCGCCAGCAGCCTTCAGACGGGGGGTCGCCGTGGTGAAGCTTTCTTT
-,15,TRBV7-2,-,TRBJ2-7,CASSLVGGGSYEQYF,TGTGCCAGCAGCTTAGTAGGTGGAGGCTCCTACGAGCAGTACTTC
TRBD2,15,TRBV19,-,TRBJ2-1,CASSMGLAEGNEQFF,TGTGCCAGTAGTATGGGACTAGCGGAAGGCAATGAGCAGTTCTTC
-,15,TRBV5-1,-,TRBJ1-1,CASSSGAFLNTEAFF,TGCGCCAGCAGCTCGGGTGCGTTTCTGAACACTGAAGCTTTCTTT
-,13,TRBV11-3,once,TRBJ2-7,CASSLVQGGEQYF,TGTGCCAGCAGCTTAGTGCAGGGAGGCGAGCAGTACTTC
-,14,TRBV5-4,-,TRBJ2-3,CASSFRRTADTQYF,TGTGCCAGCAGCTTTCGCAGAACAGCAGATACGCAGTATTTT
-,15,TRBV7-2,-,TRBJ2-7,CASSLWPGSPYEQYF,TGTGCCAGCAGCTTATGGCCAGGGTCACCCTACGAGCAGTACTTC
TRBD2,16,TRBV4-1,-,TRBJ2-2,CASSQDRRGAGGELFF,TGCGCCAGCAGCCAAGATCGGCGGGGGGCCGGCGGGGAGCTGTTTTTT
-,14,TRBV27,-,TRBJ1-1,CASRSHTSNTEAFF,TGTGCCAGCAGGTCACATACGTCGAACACTGAAGCTTTCTTT